This TCR beta chain was profiled in a study of cytomegalovirus exposure and HLA in healthy donors. Whereas donors were nominally healthy upon sampling, unrecorded immune exposures were probable. In the PCR, 60 Vbeta and 13 Jbeta primers were used. TCRdb's copy holds only in-frame clones and misses some; the assay was immunoSEQ multiplex PCR. Of about 160,000 clones listed, about 75% are singletons. Details on this clone: Antigen: not known.

Findings and limits, study-wide: Within the data, a cluster of highly shared sequence variants was likely a sequencing artifact. Excluded: some indistinguishable V segments such as TRBV6-2 and TRBV6-3.

Looked up from germline, CDR1 is LNHDA and CDR2 is SQIVND (reference sequence). The CDR3 length is 13 residues. With 5 bases removed from V and 4 bases from J, the gap between germline ends came to 11 bases. The gene calls are TRBV19 and TRBJ1-2; no clear D gene. Sequenced: PBMCs. The receptor was derived from a male donor in good health and CMV-seronegative. The CDR3 coding sequence is TGTGCCAGTAGTGGGCGGGTCTCCTATGGCTACACCTTC. Translating gives CASSGRVSYGYTF.